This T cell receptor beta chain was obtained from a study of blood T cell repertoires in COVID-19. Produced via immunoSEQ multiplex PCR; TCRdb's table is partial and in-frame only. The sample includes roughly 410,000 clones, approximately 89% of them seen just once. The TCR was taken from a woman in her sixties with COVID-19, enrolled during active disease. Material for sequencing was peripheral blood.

CDR3 nucleotides: TGTGCCAGCAGCTTTGCAGCGGGATTGAACACTGAAGCTTTCTTT. Protein: CASSFAAGLNTEAFF. The rearrangement joins TRBV11-2 to TRBJ1-1; D unresolved. Trimming took 3 bases from V and 0 from J, leaving 11 bases between them. This CDR3 is built from 15 residues. Germline-derived CDR1 and CDR2 are SGHAT and FQNNGV.